The clone carrying this TCR beta chain was counted between two and nine times. Antigen specificity is unknown. The gene names here belong to mouse. The read finishes 1 residue shy of the CDR3 end, and the germline J gene is used to complete it. The CDR3 is 13 amino acids. Germline V lookup: CDR1 NSHNY, CDR2 SYGAGN. V shed 0 bases and J shed 2 bases, with 5 bases lying between them. The data belong to a study of tissue T cells after allogeneic stem cell transplantation. General study results and limits: Alloreactivity or antigen specificity of tissue TCRs was not determined; some clones might be host cells.

Repertoires were generated with immunoSEQ multiplex PCR, while TCRdb's copy carries only in-frame clones and drops some. The sample has 7,500 to 9,000 clones; under 55% are singletons. Specified time point: mouse harvest day 7 after allogeneic transplant. Each mouse received 10^7 T-cell-depleted marrow cells plus 10^6 splenic CD5+ T cells by tail vein. This chain joins TRBV13-1 and TRBJ1-1, with D unclear. The TCR comes from a female BALB/c mouse given C57BL/6 T cells with graft-versus-host disease after an allogeneic hematopoietic cell transplant. Sequenced: gut tissue. This CDR3 is CASSDAVNTEVFF. The covered CDR3 bases are TGTGCCAGCAGTGATGCAGTTAACACAGAAGTCTTC.